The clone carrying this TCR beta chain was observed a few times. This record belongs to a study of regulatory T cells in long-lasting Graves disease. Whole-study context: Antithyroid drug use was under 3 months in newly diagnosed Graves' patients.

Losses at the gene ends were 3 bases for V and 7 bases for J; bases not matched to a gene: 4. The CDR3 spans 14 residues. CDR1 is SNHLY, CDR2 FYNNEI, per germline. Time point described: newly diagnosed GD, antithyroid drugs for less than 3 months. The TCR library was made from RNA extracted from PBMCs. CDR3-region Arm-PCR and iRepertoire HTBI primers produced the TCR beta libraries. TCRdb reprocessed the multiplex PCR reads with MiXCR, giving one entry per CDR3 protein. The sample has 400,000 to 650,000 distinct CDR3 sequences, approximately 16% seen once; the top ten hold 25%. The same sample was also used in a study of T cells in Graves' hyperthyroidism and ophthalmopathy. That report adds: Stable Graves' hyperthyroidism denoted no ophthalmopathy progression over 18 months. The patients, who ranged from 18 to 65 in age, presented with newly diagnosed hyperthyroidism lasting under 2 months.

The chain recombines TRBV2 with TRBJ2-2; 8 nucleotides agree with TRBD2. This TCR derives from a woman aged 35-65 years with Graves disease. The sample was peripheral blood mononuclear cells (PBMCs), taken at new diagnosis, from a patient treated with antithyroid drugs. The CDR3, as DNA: TGTGCCAGCAGTGAGAAGGCGGGGGGCGGGGAGCTGTTTTTT. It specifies CASSEKAGGGELFF.